This entry lists 10 T cell receptor beta chains sequenced from one sample in a study of T cells in Graves' hyperthyroidism and ophthalmopathy. RNA transcripts served as the template for amplifying TCR beta CDR3 regions. The TCR CDR3 first-round RT-PCR relied on the HTBI primer set. TCRdb analysed the multiplex PCR reads with MiXCR anew, one entry per CDR3 protein. The data contain approximately 690,000 distinct CDR3 sequences, around 21% of them singletons. The sample comprised blood. These receptors all come from a man aged 25 to 40 with Graves' ophthalmopathy.

The chain recombines TRBV18 with TRBJ2-5; D may be TRBD1 (5 bases). With 4 bases removed from V and 4 bases from J, the gap between germline ends came to 13 bases. This CDR3 is 14 amino acids long. The germline V gene encodes CDR1 KGHSH and CDR2 LQKENI. The CDR3 DNA follows: TGTGCCAGCTCACTTCAGGGTCAACCAGAGACCCAGTACTTC. Residues: CASSLQGQPETQYF.

This clonotype was observed many times. This chain connects TRBV11-2 to TRBJ1-6; TRBD1 matches 7 bases. V lost 3 bases, J lost 6 bases, and 5 bases stayed unmatched. CDR1 and CDR2 from the germline V gene are SGHAT and FQNNGV. The CDR3 spans 15 residues. The DNA for the CDR3 is TGTGCCAGCAGCTTCGAACCAGGGGGTAATTCACCCCTCCACTTT. This encodes CASSFEPGGNSPLHF.

This clonotype was counted many times. This chain connects TRBV3-1 to TRBJ2-1; D unclear. Germline V gives CDR1 LGHDT, CDR2 YNNKEL (reference sequence). Trimming shortened V by 1 base and J by 6 bases, and 10 bases separated the two germline ends. The CDR3 is made up of 14 amino acids. The CDR3 DNA is TGTGCCAGCAGCCAAGGAATGGGCCGCAATGAGCAGTTCTTC. It codes for CASSQGMGRNEQFF.

This clonotype was detected ten times or more. The chain recombines TRBV7-9 with TRBJ2-1; 15 bases map to TRBD2. The CDR3 sequence is 19 residues long. CDR1 is SEHNR, CDR2 FQNEAQ, per germline (reference sequence). Germline trimming cut 5 bases from V and 0 bases from J; bases unmatched to any gene: 8. The CDR3 reads CASSPGTSGRISSYNEQFF. CDR3 nucleotide sequence: TGTGCCAGCAGCCCTGGGACTAGCGGGAGGATAAGCTCCTACAATGAGCAGTTCTTC.

The chain employs TRBV14 and TRBJ2-7; the D is unclear. CDR1 SGHDN and CDR2 FVKESK come from the germline V gene. This CDR3 spans 14 amino acids. Trimming took off 0 bases at V and 3 bases at J, with 9 bases between the two ends. The CDR3 DNA reads TGTGCCAGCAGCCAAGATTCCCCTGACTACGAGCAGTACTTC. Amino acid sequence: CASSQDSPDYEQYF.

This clonotype was counted between two and nine times. The chain carries TRBV7-3 and TRBJ2-1; 10 bases map to TRBD2. This CDR3 is 15 amino acids long. With 2 bases clipped from V and 6 bases from J, the junction kept 4 bases outside the gene matches. CDR1 and CDR2 (germline): SGHTA, FQGTGA. The CDR3 is CASSLWSGRANEQFF. CDR3 sequence (DNA): TGTGCCAGCAGCTTATGGAGCGGGAGGGCCAATGAGCAGTTCTTC.

The chain links TRBV18 to TRBJ1-1; 8 nucleotides align to TRBD1. The germline V gene has CDR1 KGHSH and CDR2 LQKENI. The CDR3 consists of 15 residues. V lost 3 bases, J lost 1 base, and 4 bases stayed unmatched. CDR3 DNA: TGTGCCAGCTCACCGGACAGGGAAAGGAACACTGAAGCTTTCTTT. Translation gives CASSPDRERNTEAFF.

The chain is built from TRBV7-9 and TRBJ2-7; the match to TRBD2 covers 10 bases. V lost 5 bases and J lost 6; bases outside the gene matches: 13. The CDR3 extends over 16 amino acids. In germline, CDR1 is SEHNR, CDR2 FQNEAQ (reference sequence). The CDR3: CASSLKRASGSSEQYF. DNA of the CDR3: TGTGCCAGCAGCCTAAAGCGGGCTAGCGGGAGTTCCGAGCAGTACTTC.

This clonotype has a handful of counts. This chain links TRBV7-2 with TRBJ1-4; D remains unclear. CDR1 is SGHTA, CDR2 FQGNSA, per germline. This CDR3 spans 12 amino acids. Trimming left V 5 bases short and J 10 bases short, with 11 bases between. CDR3 protein: CASSTSWGKLFF. The CDR3 DNA reads TGTGCCAGCAGCACATCGTGGGGAAAACTGTTTTTT.

This clonotype showed up many times. The gene calls are TRBV30 and TRBJ2-7; maybe TRBD1 (6 bases). Germline V gene sequence: CDR1 GTSNPN, CDR2 SVGIG (reference sequence). V gave up 0 bases and J gave up 3 bases, with 12 bases separating them. The CDR3 loop spans 14 amino acids. CDR3 in DNA: TGTGCCTGGAGTGTAATCCGGACAGACTACGAGCAGTACTTC. It encodes CAWSVIRTDYEQYF.